This T cell receptor (beta chain) was sequenced during a study of cytomegalovirus exposure and HLA in healthy donors. Study-wide points: HLA alleles were associated with 15,000 to 20,000 TCR beta sequences in a later analysis at 0.05 false discovery rate.

The PCR was carried out with 60 Vbeta primers and 13 Jbeta primers. As handled by the study authors: The authors later counted 65 million to 80 million unique TCR beta chains, some 10 million of them shared. Only in-frame clones appear in the TCRdb table, and some are missing; sequencing was by immunoSEQ multiplex PCR. For V, J and clone size, that table is used; D and trimming come from the DNA. The profile shows around 100,000 clones, roughly 80% of them singletons. Donors in the study were healthy people who gave bone marrow. Donors were nominally healthy when sampled, though unrecorded immune exposures were likely. V lost 7 bases and J lost 6, with 18 bases in between. Germline CDR1 is SGHTA and CDR2 is FQGNSA. This CDR3 comprises 15 residues. On this clone itself: Its antigen is not identified.

The rearrangement uses TRBV7-2 and TRBJ2-2, with D maybe TRBD1 (6 bases). Sequenced material: PBMCs. This TCR came from a man aged 45-65 years in good health and CMV-seropositive. CDR3 region: CASNTNRVGAGELFF. The CDR3 nucleotides read TGTGCCAGCAACACGAACAGGGTAGGCGCCGGGGAGCTGTTTTTT.